Below are 14 T cell receptor beta chains sequenced from a single sample in a study of cytomegalovirus exposure and HLA in healthy donors. Both 60 Vbeta primers and 13 Jbeta primers went into the PCR. Generated by immunoSEQ multiplex PCR, the TCRdb table keeps only in-frame clones and is missing some. Of 65,000 to 100,000 clones listed, 60% to 80% were seen once; the top ten hold roughly 6%. The material sequenced was PBMCs. The receptor source for this set is a female donor in good health and CMV-seronegative.

The V gene is TRBV7-5, the J gene TRBJ2-3; the table calls TRBD2, which could not be checked here. TRBV7-5 is a pseudogene segment. This CDR3 spans 17 amino acids. The CDR3 DNA sequence: TGTGCCAGAAGGGTACCCCCACTAGCGCCCCACACAGATACGCAGTATTTT. This encodes CARRVPPLAPHTDTQYF.

This chain uses TRBV15 with TRBJ1-1; no definite D call. The CDR3 has 15 amino acids. Germline assignment: CDR1 LNHNV and CDR2 YYDKDF (reference sequence). V lost 0 bases to trimming and J lost 7 bases, with 15 bases between them. This chain's CDR3 is CATSRDLGEEGEAFF. CDR3 DNA sequence: TGTGCCACCAGCAGAGATCTTGGGGAGGAGGGTGAAGCTTTCTTT.

The chain employs TRBV28 and TRBJ2-4, with D unclear. Germline V lookup: CDR1 MDHEN, CDR2 SYDVKM. Trimming took 5 bases from V and 0 from J, leaving 11 bases between them. The CDR3 sequence is 15 residues long. CDR3: CASSTTVLAKNIQYF. The CDR3 DNA reads as TGTGCCAGCAGTACAACAGTACTAGCCAAAAACATTCAGTACTTC.

The chain carries TRBV29-1 and TRBJ1-1, with 7 bases lining up with TRBD1. Germline V gene sequence: CDR1 SQVTM, CDR2 ANQGSEA. This CDR3 has 14 amino acids. After removal of 2 bases from V and 4 bases from J, the junction contained 7 bases not matched to a gene. The CDR3 nucleotides are TGCAGCGTTGAACCGGCTACAGGGGCCACTGAAGCTTTCTTT. It is translated as CSVEPATGATEAFF.

J is TRBJ1-4 and V is TRBV30; no firm D call. With 0 bases removed from V and 4 bases from J, the gap between germline ends came to 12 bases. This CDR3 spans 15 amino acids. Germline V gene data show CDR1 as GTSNPN and CDR2 as SVGIG (reference sequence). Written as DNA, the CDR3 is TGTGCCTGGAGTGTACCCCGGGTTTATAATGAAAAACTGTTTTTT. This translates into CAWSVPRVYNEKLFF.

This clone was seen a handful of times. V and J are TRBV6-5 and TRBJ2-1, with D hard to call. The CDR3 sequence is 13 residues long. The germline CDR1 and CDR2 sequences are MNHEY and SVGAGI. The V gene lost 6 bases and the J gene lost 5 bases, with 11 bases spanning the gap. In nucleotides, the CDR3 is TGTGCCAGCAGACTTCGACGGGACAATGAGCAGTTCTTC. It yields the protein CASRLRRDNEQFF.

This clone was counted a single time. The rearrangement uses TRBV28 and TRBJ2-5; 9 bases map to TRBD2. Germline V gene lookup returns CDR1 MDHEN and CDR2 SYDVKM. V shed 5 bases, J shed 5 bases, and the junction held 9 bases outside the gene matches. The CDR3 spans 15 residues. CDR3 loop: CASSLNSGGRETQYF. The CDR3 nucleotides read TGTGCCAGCAGTCTGAATAGCGGGGGAAGGGAGACCCAGTACTTC.

The rearrangement uses TRBV7-9 and TRBJ1-5, with 9 bases matching TRBD1. J gave up 0 bases and V 1 base, and 4 bases lay outside the gene matches. The CDR3 extends over 17 amino acids. From germline, CDR1 is SEHNR and CDR2 FQNEAQ (reference sequence). The CDR3 is CASSLVRQGDSNQPQHF. The CDR3 DNA reads as TGTGCCAGCAGCTTAGTCCGACAGGGGGATAGCAATCAGCCCCAGCATTTT.

This clone was seen more than once but under ten times. CDR3 DNA: TGCGCCAGCAGCCTGGGAGGGGAGGGCCGGCCCGGGGAGCTGTTTTTT. Protein product: CASSLGGEGRPGELFF. The chain couples TRBV5-1 to TRBJ2-2, with TRBD2 identical over 7 bases. The V gene's germline CDR1 is SGHRS and CDR2 YFSETQ. V gave up 4 bases and J gave up 6 bases; unmatched junction bases: 12. The CDR3 runs to 16 residues.

This clone was recorded once. V is TRBV11-2 and J is TRBJ2-2; 9 bases fit TRBD2. Trimming at V came to 2 bases and at J to 8 bases, leaving 3 bases not matched to a gene. CDR1 SGHAT and CDR2 FQNNGV come from the germline V gene. The CDR3 is 14 amino acids. The CDR3 spells CASSLLAGSGELFF. The CDR3 DNA sequence: TGTGCCAGCAGCTTACTAGCGGGATCGGGGGAGCTGTTTTTT. The full variable domain, rest sourced from reference TRBV11-2 and TRBJ2-2, is EAGVAQSPRYKIIEKRQSVAFWCNPISGHATLYWYQQILGQGPKLLIQFQNNGVVDDSQLPKDRFSAERLKGVDSTLKIQPAKLEDSAVYLCASSLLAGSGELFFGEGSRLTVL.

J is TRBJ2-7 and V is TRBV5-4; D is possibly TRBD2 (6 bases). The V gene lost 4 bases and the J gene lost 3 bases, with 17 bases spanning the gap. The CDR3 spans 15 residues. Germline V gene lookup returns CDR1 SGHNT and CDR2 YYREEE (reference sequence). The DNA for the CDR3 is TGTGCCAGCAGCCCCGGGGGTTTAGGTGTCTACGAGCAGTACTTC. Protein: CASSPGGLGVYEQYF.

The J gene is TRBJ2-7, the V gene TRBV5-6; tentative D call: TRBD1 (6 bases). V was shortened by 4 bases and J by 7 bases, with 24 bases between the two germline ends. The germline CDR1 and CDR2 sequences are SGHDT and YYEEEE. The CDR3 has 16 amino acids. This CDR3 reads CASSGGRQTSLFEQYF. CDR3 nucleotide sequence: TGTGCCAGCAGCGGGGGCCGACAGACTTCACTTTTTGAGCAGTACTTC. Based on the CDR3 plus reference TRBV5-6 and TRBJ2-7, the full variable domain is DAGVTQSPTHLIKTRGQQVTLRCSPKSGHDTVSWYQQALGQGPQFIFQYYEEEERQRGNFPDRFSGHQFPNYSSELNVNALLLGDSALYLCASSGGRQTSLFEQYFGPGTRLTVT.

The genes are TRBV28 and TRBJ2-5, with D possibly matching TRBD1 (7 bases). The CDR3 length is 14 residues. Germline V gene sequence: CDR1 MDHEN, CDR2 SYDVKM. Trimming took 2 bases from V and 5 from J, leaving 12 bases between them. The CDR3 nucleotides are TGTGCCAGCAGTTTACCCAGGGGGAGGGAGACCCAGTACTTC. Its protein product is CASSLPRGRETQYF.

The rearrangement links TRBV27 to TRBJ1-1; TRBD1 agrees at 9 bases. The CDR3 is 16 residues long. V was clipped by 5 bases and J by 0 bases; unmatched bases: 7. Germline V lookup: CDR1 MNHEY, CDR2 SMNVEV (reference sequence). The CDR3 region is CASSHTDRGMNTEAFF. DNA of the CDR3: TGTGCCAGCAGTCACACGGACAGGGGCATGAACACTGAAGCTTTCTTT.